Shown below are 15 T cell receptor beta chains from a single sample sequenced in a study of T cells after yellow fever vaccination. TCRdb itself ran the 5' RACE reads through MiXCR, one entry per CDR3 protein. The top ten clones hold 1.5% to 2% of a sample with 15,000 or so distinct CDR3 sequences, 6% to 8% of them seen once. The material was PBMCs, either bulk or a sorted T-cell subset (CD4+, CD8+, memory, or dextramer-sorted; not recorded which), obtained on the day of the yellow fever booster vaccination. These receptor sequences come from a man between 18 and 35 years old who received the YFV17D yellow fever vaccine.

Ten or more counts support this clonotype. This chain joins TRBV10-3 and TRBJ2-3, with 7 bases that match TRBD1. Germline CDR1 and CDR2: ENHRY and SYGVKD. The CDR3 totals 15 residues. The junction had 7 bases not matched to a gene; V was cut back by 3 bases and J by 4 bases. The CDR3 region has the DNA TGTGCCATCAGTGAACGACAGGGTAATGCAGATACGCAGTATTTT. It specifies CAISERQGNADTQYF.

By frequency in the sample, this clonotype is medium-sized. The J gene is TRBJ2-1, the V gene TRBV7-2; 13 positions agree with TRBD2. The germline V gene has CDR1 SGHTA and CDR2 FQGNSA. The CDR3 runs 15 residues. After removal of 1 base from V and 6 bases from J, the junction contained 0 bases not matched to a gene. In DNA, the CDR3 is TGTGCCAGCAGCTTAGGACTAGCGGGGGGCAATGAGCAGTTCTTC. Its translation: CASSLGLAGGNEQFF.

This clonotype is classed as medium-sized. The chain has TRBV4-2 and TRBJ2-7, with D maybe TRBD2 (6 bases). Germline lookup yields CDR1 LGHNA and CDR2 YNFKEQ. Deletions cut 4 bases from V and 2 bases from J, with 15 bases between. The CDR3 spans 15 residues. The CDR3 loop reads CASSPGTGDPYEQYF. CDR3 nucleotides: TGTGCCAGCAGCCCCGGGACTGGGGACCCCTACGAGCAGTACTTC.

Sample share makes this clonotype medium-sized. This chain uses TRBV7-2 with TRBJ1-5; TRBD1 is a possible D gene (5 bases). The CDR3 spans 14 residues. V was cut by 0 bases and J by 6 bases, with 9 bases left in between. Germline lookup yields CDR1 SGHTA and CDR2 FQGNSA. In DNA form, the CDR3 reads TGTGCCAGCAGCTTAGCCGGGGGAGGTCAGCCCCAGCATTTT. Its translation: CASSLAGGGQPQHF.

This clonotype was seen repeatedly, ten times or more. This chain links TRBV12-3 or TRBV12-4 with TRBJ2-3; D may be TRBD1 or TRBD2 (5 bases each). The CDR3 sequence is 14 residues long. V lost 3 bases to trimming and J lost 6 bases, with 13 bases between them. The CDR3 nucleotides read TGTGCCAGCAGTTTTGTGACCGAGGGGGATACGCAGTATTTT. Translating it yields CASSFVTEGDTQYF.

This clonotype has at least ten counts. This chain uses TRBV20-1 with TRBJ2-1; no reliable D call. Trimming removed 0 bases at V and 8 bases at J, with 14 bases between. The germline V gene encodes CDR1 DFQATT and CDR2 SNEGSKA (reference sequence). The CDR3 loop spans 14 amino acids. The chain's CDR3 is CSARDRLSGYEQFF. The DNA for the CDR3 is TGCAGTGCTAGAGATCGGCTAAGTGGGTATGAGCAGTTCTTC.

Relative to its sample, this clonotype is medium-sized. The chain employs TRBV6-5 and TRBJ1-2; D may be TRBD1 (6 bases). This CDR3 contains 11 residues. Germline V gene lookup returns CDR1 MNHEY and CDR2 SVGAGI. V lost 6 bases to trimming and J lost 6 bases, with 8 bases between them. The CDR3 bases are TGTGCCAGCAGAGGGACAAATGGCTACACCTTC. Its protein product is CASRGTNGYTF.

In this sample, this clonotype is medium-sized (0.01 to 0.1%). V is TRBV12-3 or TRBV12-4 and J is TRBJ2-5; 7 bases fit TRBD2. This CDR3 comprises 14 residues. The ends lost 2 bases at V and 5 bases at J; junction bases unmatched: 5. In DNA, the CDR3 is TGTGCCAGCAGTTTAAACCGGGGAGGGGAGACCCAGTACTTC. It encodes CASSLNRGGETQYF.

This clonotype was observed at least ten times. The rearrangement uses TRBV20-1 and TRBJ1-3; TRBD1 matches at 7 bases. CDR1 DFQATT and CDR2 SNEGSKA come from the germline V gene (reference sequence). CDR3 length equals 15 residues. The V segment lost 1 base and the J segment 2 bases; nucleotides outside the gene matches: 5. For the CDR3, the DNA is TGCAGTGCTAGAGGACTACAGGGGCCTGGAAACACCATATATTTT. It encodes CSARGLQGPGNTIYF.

This clonotype was seen at least ten times. The rearrangement links TRBV2 to TRBJ1-6; D gene unclear. Trimming took 4 bases from V and 11 from J, leaving 12 bases between them. The CDR3 loop spans 13 amino acids. Germline CDR1 is SNHLY and CDR2 is FYNNEI. CDR3 sequence: CASSVGAGTPLHF. Written as DNA, the CDR3 is TGTGCCAGCAGTGTCGGAGCGGGCACACCCCTCCACTTT.

There are many counts of this clonotype. The chain links TRBV28 to TRBJ1-2, with no clear D. The V end was cut by 2 bases, the J end by 13 bases, with 17 bases between. CDR1 and CDR2 (germline): MDHEN, SYDVKM. The CDR3 has 13 residues. For the CDR3, the DNA is TGTGCCAGCAGTTTAGGGCGACAAGGGTCGGGCACCTTC. Amino acids: CASSLGRQGSGTF.

The chain recombines TRBV5-1 with TRBJ2-7, with D unresolved. Trimming left V 0 bases short and J 3 bases short, with 4 bases between. CDR1 is SGHRS, CDR2 YFSETQ, per germline. The length of the CDR3 is 12 residues. The CDR3 DNA follows: TGCGCCAGCAGCTTGGACGGCTACGAGCAGTACTTC. Protein: CASSLDGYEQYF.

This clonotype was observed at least ten times. This chain connects TRBV5-1 to TRBJ1-6; 10 positions match TRBD1. The CDR3 is made up of 16 amino acids. J lost 7 bases, V lost 1 base, and 5 bases had no gene match. Germline V CDR1 and CDR2: SGHRS, YFSETQ. The DNA of the CDR3 is TGCGCCAGCAGCTTGATATGGACAGGGGGGAATTCACCCCTCCACTTT. Protein: CASSLIWTGGNSPLHF.

In its sample, this clonotype was seen many times. The gene calls are TRBV5-1 and TRBJ2-1, with unresolved D. The V and J ends lost 2 bases and 4 bases respectively, with 7 bases between them. CDR3 size: 13 residues. The germline gives CDR1 SGHRS, CDR2 YFSETQ. CDR3 DNA sequence: TGCGCCAGCAGCTTATCAGCTTACAATGAGCAGTTCTTC. It specifies CASSLSAYNEQFF.

By sample share, this clonotype is medium-sized. This chain links TRBV11-2 with TRBJ2-3; TRBD2 matches at 9 bases. The CDR3 is 15 amino acids. V trimming: 0 bases; J trimming: 5 bases; junction bases outside the gene matches: 3. Germline CDR1 SGHAT, CDR2 FQNNGV. The CDR3 sequence is CASSLERGGLDTQYF. The CDR3, as DNA: TGTGCCAGCAGCTTAGAGCGGGGGGGCCTAGATACGCAGTATTTT.